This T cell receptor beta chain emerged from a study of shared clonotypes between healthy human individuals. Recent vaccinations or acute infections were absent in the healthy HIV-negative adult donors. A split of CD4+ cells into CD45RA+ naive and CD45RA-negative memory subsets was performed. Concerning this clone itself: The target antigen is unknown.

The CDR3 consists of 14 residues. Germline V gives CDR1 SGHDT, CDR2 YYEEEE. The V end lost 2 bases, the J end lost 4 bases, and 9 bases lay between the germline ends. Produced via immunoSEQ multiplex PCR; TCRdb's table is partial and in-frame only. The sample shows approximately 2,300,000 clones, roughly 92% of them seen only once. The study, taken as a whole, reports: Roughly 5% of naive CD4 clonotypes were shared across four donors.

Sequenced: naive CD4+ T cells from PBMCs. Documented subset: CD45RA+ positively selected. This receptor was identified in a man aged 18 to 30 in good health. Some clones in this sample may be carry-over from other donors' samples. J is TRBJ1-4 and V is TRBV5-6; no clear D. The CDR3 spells CASSLGHSNEKLFF. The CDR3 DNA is TGTGCCAGCAGCTTAGGGCACAGTAATGAAAAACTGTTTTTT.